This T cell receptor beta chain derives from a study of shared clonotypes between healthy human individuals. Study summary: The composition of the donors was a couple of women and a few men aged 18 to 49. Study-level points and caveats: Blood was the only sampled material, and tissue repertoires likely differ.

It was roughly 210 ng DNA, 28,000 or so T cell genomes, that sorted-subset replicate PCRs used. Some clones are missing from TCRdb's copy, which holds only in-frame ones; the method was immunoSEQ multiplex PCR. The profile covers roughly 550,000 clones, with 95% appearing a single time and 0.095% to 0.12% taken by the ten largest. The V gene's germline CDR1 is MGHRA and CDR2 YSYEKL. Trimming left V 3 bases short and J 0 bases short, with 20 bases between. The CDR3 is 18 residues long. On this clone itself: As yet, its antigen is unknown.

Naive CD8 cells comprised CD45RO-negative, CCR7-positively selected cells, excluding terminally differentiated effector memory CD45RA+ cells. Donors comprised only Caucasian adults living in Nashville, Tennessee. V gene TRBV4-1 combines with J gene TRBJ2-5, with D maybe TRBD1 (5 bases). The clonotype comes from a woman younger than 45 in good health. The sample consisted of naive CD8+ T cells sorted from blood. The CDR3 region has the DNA TGCGCCAGCAGCCAGGGTGTTGCTCGAAACAGGAACCAAGAGACCCAGTACTTC. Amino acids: CASSQGVARNRNQETQYF.